Below, one T cell receptor (beta chain) is given with its context. There are many counts of this clonotype. No qualities accompany the bases; no much larger clone lies one base away. Taken with the paper, the label for treatment or condition translates to: live attenuated yellow fever vaccine strain. PBMCs were isolated from peripheral blood using a standard Ficoll-Paque protocol. The RNeasy Micro Kit was used to extract RNA from sorted memory subsets. CDR1 is given as SGHRS and CDR2 as YFSETQ, both from the germline V gene. Trimming leaves V shorter by 0 bases and J shorter by 6 bases, with the junction holding 4 bases beyond the gene matches. Measured from the cysteine to the phenylalanine, the CDR3 is 15 residues long. The CDR3 DNA has 45 bases and is translated from base 1. This record comes from a study of T cells after yellow fever vaccination (dated by TCRdb to between 2018 and 2021). Context from the whole study: Memory subsets (EM, EMRA, CM and Tscm) were sorted on a BD FACS Aria III using CD3, CD45RA, CCR7 and CD95 staining. Libraries from fractions with low cell numbers were prepared with the SMART-Seq v4 Ultra Low Input RNA kit. To follow T-cell clones before and after primary and booster YFV17D yellow fever vaccination, bulk TCR alpha and beta repertoires were sequenced over time. Two healthy male donors, one aged 18 to 29 and one aged 30 to 39 years, made up the cohort. Blood was drawn at multiple timepoints before and after primary and secondary immunization, with bulk PBMC replicates and cell subsets isolated. Memory subsets were sorted on days 0, 15 and 45 and at 18 months following primary vaccination, and on days 0, 15 and 45 following the 30-year booster. General findings and caveats noted by the study authors: A small share of clonotypes occurred in both CD4 and CD8 compartments, likely arising from convergent recombination. After the booster, most clones that had expanded after primary vaccination were detected again (around 96% of CD4 and about 88% of CD8), suggesting broad maintenance of memory. In the sorted memory subsets on day 0, nearly all vaccine-responding clonotypes were below the level of detection. Because abundant contaminating clonotypes from the bulk population could be contained in FACS-sorted repertoires, computational filtering was required. Because the study included only a couple of donors, the extent to which the findings can be generalized is limited. Compared with the primary T-cell response, the secondary T-cell response was faster but weaker, reaching its peak on day 5 rather than on day 15.

TCR cDNA was made using 5'RACE template switching, a step that added a universal primer site and unique molecular identifiers. Priming for cDNA synthesis came from both the TCR alpha and TCR beta constant segments. Library amplification involved two PCR steps, and the second step added sample barcodes and sequencing adapters. Sequencing of libraries was performed on Illumina HiSeq 2500 (2x100 bp) or NovaSeq (2x150 bp). As for how the authors treated the data: MIGEC was used to demultiplex reads and collapse the reads into UMI consensus sequences, and MiXCR was used for V(D)J alignment. Vaccine-responding clonotypes were identified with edgeR using replicate PBMC samples, with FDR below 0.01 and a log2 fold change above 5 up to day 15 being required. Bulk clonotypes were assigned CD4 or CD8 identity according to which sequenced CD4 or CD8 repertoire held them at higher abundance. Clonotype frequencies in memory subsets were weighted by FACS-sorted cell numbers to estimate each clone's distribution across memory phenotypes. TCRdb trimmed public reads at Q25 via fastp, called clones via MiXCR and kept in-frame beta chains. Rows are combined by CDR3 protein, so each entry shows the most common genes and DNA. For this entry, the V and J calls and clone size follow TCRdb and not the study's own pipeline. The sample table holds roughly 30,000 distinct CDR3 sequences, of which 10% to 13% were seen once. Of the sample, roughly an eighth falls within the top ten clones.

The source was PBMCs, either bulk or a sorted T-cell subset (CD4+, CD8+, memory, or dextramer-sorted; not recorded which), collected more than 13 days after the first yellow fever vaccination. This clonotype originated in a man aged 18 to 29 who received the YFV17D yellow fever vaccine. The V and J genes are TRBV5-1 and TRBJ2-1; the junction holds 9 bases that match TRBD2. In nucleotides, the sequence is TGCGCCAGCAGCTTGGTTGCGGGGGGGACCAATGAGCAGTTCTTC. It encodes CASSLVAGGTNEQFF.